This T cell receptor beta chain was captured by sequencing in a study of response to subunit inactivated influenza vaccine. The CDR3 totals 14 residues. Per the germline V gene, CDR1 is DFQATT and CDR2 is SNEGSKA (reference sequence). Trimming cost V 5 bases and J 4 bases, with 15 bases left between them. TCRdb independently ran MiXCR on the RT-PCR reads; one entry per CDR3 protein. The data contain around 470,000 distinct CDR3 sequences, 7.2% of them singletons. Ten or more counts support this clonotype. Its specificity is not known. Study-level findings and limits: Authors suggested seasonal influenza vaccinations each recruit few new T cells.

Sequencing used PBMCs from blood, obtained less than 30 months after vaccination. The sequence derives from a man between 50 and 75 years old who received an inactivated influenza vaccine. V is TRBV20-1 and J is TRBJ1-3; D is ambiguous. The CDR3 DNA reads TGCAGTGCTCTCCCCCCGTTGGCCGGAAACACCATATATTTT. Its protein product is CSALPPLAGNTIYF.